This T cell receptor (beta chain) was identified in a study of OX40 agonist ivuxolimab in advanced cancers. The wider study: Patients were dosed with the agonistic anti-OX40 (CD134) antibody ivuxolimab. Patients receiving dose escalation had hepatocellular carcinoma, melanoma, renal cell or head and neck cancer. Partial responses were achieved by three patients, one with hepatocellular carcinoma and two with cutaneous melanoma.

Study-wide results and caveats: Nonresponders, in some cases, also had low normalized T-cell clonal expansion.

The germline gives CDR1 MDHEN, CDR2 SYDVKM. CDR3 length: 12 residues. The V end was cut by 7 bases, the J end by 7 bases, with 13 bases between. Generated by immunoSEQ multiplex PCR, the TCRdb table keeps only in-frame clones and is missing some. This sample has about 98,000 clones, with 93% found just once. Concerning this clone itself: The antigen is not known.

The TCR originated in an adult with an advanced solid tumor such as melanoma, head and neck, liver or kidney cancer. This chain uses TRBV28 with TRBJ1-2; weak D call: TRBD1 (5 bases). This specimen consisted of CD4+ or CD8+ T cells sorted from blood, obtained in a trial of the OX40 agonist ivuxolimab. CDR3 DNA sequence: TGTGCCAGCACCTTAAGTGGGGCTGGCTACACCTTC. Its protein product is CASTLSGAGYTF.